One sample yielded the 5 T cell receptor beta chains listed below, sequenced in a study of regulatory T cells in long-lasting Graves disease. As to time point: persistent/refractory GD, antithyroid drugs over 5 years with positive TRAb. From PBMCs, RNA was extracted and then used to make the TCR library. Both iRepertoire HTBI primers and Arm-PCR of CDR3 regions were used to build the TCR beta libraries. TCRdb redid the calling of the multiplex PCR reads with MiXCR, one entry per CDR3 protein. Found here are about 430,000 distinct CDR3 sequences, around 20% of them singletons; the top ten hold 13% to 15%. Specimen: peripheral blood mononuclear cells (PBMCs), collected when the disease was refractory, from a patient treated with antithyroid drugs. These receptors came from a female donor with Graves disease.

The chain links TRBV2 to TRBJ2-1, with TRBD1 matching 8 bases. Looked up from germline, CDR1 is SNHLY and CDR2 is FYNNEI. Trimming took 5 bases from V and 9 from J; bases not matched to a gene: 3. The CDR3 has 12 amino acids. The CDR3 protein is CASSPGTGEQFF. The CDR3 nucleotides are TGTGCCAGCAGTCCCGGGACAGGTGAGCAGTTCTTC.

This clonotype was seen many times. This chain joins TRBV28 and TRBJ2-7, with TRBD2 identical over 7 bases. The length of the CDR3 is 13 residues. The junction had 3 bases not matched to a gene; V was cut back by 6 bases and J by 1 base. Germline CDR1 MDHEN, CDR2 SYDVKM. This CDR3 reads CASREAGSYEQYF. The CDR3 DNA follows: TGTGCCAGCAGAGAAGCGGGATCCTACGAGCAGTACTTC.

The chain recombines TRBV20-1 with TRBJ1-5, with D possibly TRBD1 on 6 matching bases. Per the germline V gene, CDR1 is DFQATT and CDR2 is SNEGSKA (reference sequence). Trimming took off 7 bases at V and 5 bases at J, with 12 bases between the two ends. This CDR3 contains 12 residues. CDR3 loop: CSVGGTDQPQHF. CDR3 in DNA: TGCAGTGTAGGGGGTACAGATCAGCCCCAGCATTTT.

This clonotype was counted once. This sequence may be a read error, since a much larger clone differs from it by one base. The CDR3 region has the DNA TGTGCCAGCAGTTTAGGGCCAGGGGACAGCTACGAGCAGTACTTC. Protein: CASSLGPGDSYEQYF. V usage is TRBV12-3 or TRBV12-4 and J usage is TRBJ2-7, with TRBD1 identical over 7 bases. V was pared by 1 base and J by 3 bases, with 6 bases of the junction left unmatched. The CDR3 loop spans 15 amino acids.

This clonotype was observed a handful of times. This rearrangement joins TRBV12-3 or TRBV12-4 to TRBJ1-5; the D is unclear. The V and J ends lost 11 bases and 2 bases respectively, with 13 bases between them. This CDR3 is 13 amino acids long. The CDR3 DNA sequence: TGTGCCTGTCGTCGGTTTGGCAATCAGCCCCAGCATTTT. As protein: CACRRFGNQPQHF.